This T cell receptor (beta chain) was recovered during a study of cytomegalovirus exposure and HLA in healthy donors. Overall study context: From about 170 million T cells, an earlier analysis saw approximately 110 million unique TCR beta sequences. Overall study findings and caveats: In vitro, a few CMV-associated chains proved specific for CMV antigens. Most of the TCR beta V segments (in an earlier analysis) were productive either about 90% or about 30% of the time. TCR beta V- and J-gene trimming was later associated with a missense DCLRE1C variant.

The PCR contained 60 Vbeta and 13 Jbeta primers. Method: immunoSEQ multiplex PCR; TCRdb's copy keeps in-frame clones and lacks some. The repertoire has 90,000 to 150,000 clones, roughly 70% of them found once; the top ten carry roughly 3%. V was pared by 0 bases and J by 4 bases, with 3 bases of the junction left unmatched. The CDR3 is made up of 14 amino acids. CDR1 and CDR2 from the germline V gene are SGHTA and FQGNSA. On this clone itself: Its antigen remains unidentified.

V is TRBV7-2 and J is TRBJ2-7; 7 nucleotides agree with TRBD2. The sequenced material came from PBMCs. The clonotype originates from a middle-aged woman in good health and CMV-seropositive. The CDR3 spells CASSLAGGEYEQYF. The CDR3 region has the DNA TGTGCCAGCAGCTTAGCGGGAGGGGAATACGAGCAGTACTTC. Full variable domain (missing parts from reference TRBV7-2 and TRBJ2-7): GAGVSQSPSNKVTEKGKDVELRCDPISGHTALYWYRQSLGQGLEFLIYFQGNSAPDKSGLPSDRFSAERTGGSVSTLTIQRTQQEDSAVYLCASSLAGGEYEQYFGPGTRLTVT.